The following is a TCR beta chain sequence with its context. Its antigen is unknown. There are 15 residues in the CDR3. V shed 7 bases and J shed 7 bases, with 20 bases lying between them. The data belong to a study of blood T cells in healthy people across ages. Broader study findings: Long-lived donors had more naive CD4+ cells and higher diversity than aged donors. As age increased, TCR beta diversity per million T cells fell in a roughly linear fashion. A strong correlation was found between TCR beta diversity and the percentage of naive T cells. Total diversity from one million sequenced T cells was likely underestimated.

For the second PCR, which ran for 7 to 11 cycles, a sample-barcoded 5' primer and a J-beta primer mix were used. Each CDR3 protein gets one entry after TCRdb re-called the 5' RACE reads with MiXCR. The sample consists of 790,000 or so distinct CDR3 sequences, 35% to 50% of them appearing once. This chain connects TRBV12-3 or TRBV12-4 to TRBJ2-1; perhaps TRBD2 as D (5 bases). What was sequenced was blood. This TCR was recovered from an elderly man in good health. The DNA for the CDR3 is TGTGCCAGCACCGAAGGCCGGGGTTGGACGAATGAGCAGTTCTTC. Translating it yields CASTEGRGWTNEQFF.